This T cell receptor (beta chain) was captured by sequencing in a study of blood T cell repertoires in COVID-19. Clones were read by immunoSEQ multiplex PCR, and TCRdb kept only the in-frame ones, dropping some. The sample holds tens of thousands of clones, just under 85% seen once. V was pared by 6 bases and J by 6 bases, with 12 bases between. This CDR3 is built from 13 residues. Germline V lookup: CDR1 SQVTM, CDR2 ANQGSEA. The sequencing sample was made of peripheral blood. The rearrangement joins TRBV29-1 to TRBJ1-6, with a possible D match to TRBD1 (6 bases). The source of this sequence is a woman in her sixties with acute or convalescent COVID-19. The CDR3 protein is CSVKDRTNSPLHF. The CDR3 region has the DNA TGCAGCGTAAAAGACAGGACTAATTCACCCCTCCACTTT.